The present T cell receptor (beta chain) was sequenced within a study of early T cells in non-severe SARS-CoV-2 infection. Study-level findings and limits: Reliance on VDJdb matching favored anti-spike CD8 responses; private and CD4 specificities were missed.

This CDR3 comprises 17 residues. Trimming removed 0 bases at V and 2 bases at J, with 16 bases between. Per germline, CDR1 SGHRS and CDR2 YFSETQ. This clonotype was picked up many times. The antigen is undetermined. TCRdb re-derived calls from the 5' RACE reads in MiXCR, one entry per CDR3 protein. The sample lists about 23,000 distinct CDR3 sequences, 5% to 5.5% seen once, with approximately 12% in the top ten. This chain connects TRBV5-1 to TRBJ2-3, with a tentative D call TRBD2 (6 bases). The TCR was taken from an adult who was a healthcare worker with PCR-confirmed SARS-CoV-2 infection or an uninfected control (not recorded which). Source material: whole blood. Here the CDR3 reads CASSLVPREGFTDTQYF. The DNA for the CDR3 is TGCGCCAGCAGCTTGGTTCCGCGGGAAGGGTTCACAGATACGCAGTATTTT.